These T cell receptor beta chains were read from a single sample in a study of T-cell memory formation after mild COVID-19. TCRdb reprocessed the 5' RACE reads with MiXCR, giving one entry per CDR3 protein. Of fewer than 550,000 distinct CDR3 sequences listed, over 15% are singletons. Material: PBMCs or a T cell subset sorted from them (not recorded which). Receptors originate from an adult woman who had mild COVID-19 (a few samples of this study predate the infection). Cell type and time point are not known. CDR3s include the opening cysteine and the closing phenylalanine or tryptophan. A D gene is named only where the DNA matches it firmly. The listing skips clone size in some rows; elsewhere it reads once, few, many or a size class.

length: 11; D: -; V: TRBV7-2; size: -; J: TRBJ1-2; CDR3: CASSLVRGATF; DNA: TGTGCCAGCAGCTTAGTAAGGGGAGCCACCTTC
length: 13; D: TRBD2; V: TRBV12-3/TRBV12-4; size: few; J: TRBJ2-1; CDR3: CASGAGEVDGQFF; DNA: TGTGCCAGCGGGGCGGGAGAAGTCGACGGGCAGTTCTTC
length: 11; D: -; V: TRBV7-2; size: few; J: TRBJ2-3; CDR3: CASSSVDTQYF; DNA: TGTGCCAGCAGCTCGGTGGATACGCAGTATTTT
length: 14; D: -; V: TRBV5-4; size: -; J: TRBJ2-7; CDR3: CASSLDRMGHEQYF; DNA: TGTGCCAGCAGCCTTGACAGGATGGGGCACGAGCAGTACTTC
length: 19; D: -; V: TRBV12-3/TRBV12-4; size: -; J: TRBJ1-3; CDR3: CASSLELWGGPGSGNTIYF; DNA: TGTGCCAGCAGTTTAGAACTATGGGGCGGACCGGGGTCTGGAAACACCATATATTTT
length: 13; D: -; V: TRBV9; size: -; J: TRBJ2-7; CDR3: CASSEGRGYEQYF; DNA: TGTGCCAGCAGCGAGGGGCGCGGATACGAGCAGTACTTC
length: 14; D: -; V: TRBV11-2; size: few; J: TRBJ2-1; CDR3: CASSLTAILNEQFF; DNA: TGTGCCAGCAGCCTTACAGCAATCCTCAATGAGCAGTTCTTC
length: 16; D: TRBD1; V: TRBV29-1; size: -; J: TRBJ1-3; CDR3: CSVAPQGGWVGNTIYF; DNA: TGCAGCGTTGCACCGCAGGGGGGCTGGGTTGGAAACACCATATATTTT
length: 15; D: TRBD1; V: TRBV6-5; size: few; J: TRBJ1-1; CDR3: CASRGPQGAGTEAFF; DNA: TGTGCCAGCAGGGGCCCACAGGGGGCGGGCACTGAAGCTTTCTTT
length: 14; D: -; V: TRBV7-9; size: many; J: TRBJ1-1; CDR3: CASIRGVPNTEAFF; DNA: TGTGCCAGCATAAGGGGAGTACCGAACACTGAAGCTTTCTTT
length: 14; D: TRBD1; V: TRBV4-1; size: -; J: TRBJ2-4; CDR3: CASSLGQGKNIQYF; DNA: TGCGCCAGCAGCCTGGGACAGGGGAAAAACATTCAGTACTTC
length: 17; D: -; V: TRBV5-1; size: -; J: TRBJ1-4; CDR3: CASSLFSGVTTNEKLFF; DNA: TGCGCCAGCAGCTTATTTTCCGGGGTTACAACTAATGAAAAACTGTTTTTT
length: 17; D: -; V: TRBV4-3; size: few; J: TRBJ2-1; CDR3: CASSQEPGLNEPGEQFF; DNA: TGCGCCAGCAGCCAAGAACCGGGTCTCAACGAGCCGGGTGAGCAGTTCTTC
length: 13; D: -; V: TRBV7-2; size: -; J: TRBJ2-5; CDR3: CASSPRVGETQYF; DNA: TGTGCCAGCAGCCCAAGGGTAGGAGAGACCCAGTACTTC
length: 12; D: -; V: TRBV2; size: -; J: TRBJ2-5; CDR3: CASSYRRETQYF; DNA: TGTGCCAGCAGTTATAGGCGGGAGACCCAGTACTTC
length: 11; D: -; V: TRBV2; size: -; J: TRBJ2-7; CDR3: CANRISYEQYF; DNA: TGTGCCAACAGAATCTCCTACGAGCAGTACTTC
length: 13; D: TRBD1; V: TRBV30; size: many; J: TRBJ1-5; CDR3: CAWAGTGNQPQHF; DNA: TGTGCCTGGGCCGGGACAGGCAATCAGCCCCAGCATTTT
length: 11; D: -; V: TRBV6-2/TRBV6-3; size: few; J: TRBJ2-1; CDR3: CASSRDLEQFF; DNA: TGTGCCAGCAGCAGAGATCTTGAGCAGTTCTTC
length: 14; D: -; V: TRBV15; size: -; J: TRBJ2-7; CDR3: CATSRDGRGEKQYF; DNA: TGTGCCACCAGCAGAGACGGTAGGGGGGAGAAGCAGTACTTC
length: 16; D: TRBD1; V: TRBV2; size: -; J: TRBJ1-6; CDR3: CASRTSRTGSTAPLHF; DNA: TGTGCCAGCAGGACCTCCCGGACAGGGAGTACGGCACCCCTCCACTTT
length: 13; D: -; V: TRBV3-1; size: -; J: TRBJ2-7; CDR3: CASGPGGAGEQYF; DNA: TGTGCCAGCGGGCCGGGGGGCGCAGGGGAGCAGTACTTC
length: 16; D: -; V: TRBV5-1; size: few; J: TRBJ1-1; CDR3: CASSLGGIWRGTEAFF; DNA: TGCGCCAGCAGCTTGGGAGGAATTTGGCGCGGCACTGAAGCTTTCTTT
length: 16; D: TRBD1; V: TRBV7-3; size: once; J: TRBJ1-2; CDR3: CASSPGQATGYYGYTF; DNA: TGTGCCAGCAGCCCAGGACAGGCGACAGGGTACTATGGCTACACCTTC
length: 13; D: -; V: TRBV6-5; size: -; J: TRBJ2-2; CDR3: CASSPLNTGELFF; DNA: TGTGCCAGCAGCCCCCTGAACACCGGGGAGCTGTTTTTT
length: 16; D: TRBD2; V: TRBV19; size: -; J: TRBJ2-3; CDR3: CASSIEPSGSPDTQYF; DNA: TGTGCCAGTAGTATAGAGCCTAGCGGGAGCCCAGATACGCAGTATTTT
length: 15; D: -; V: TRBV29-1; size: -; J: TRBJ2-3; CDR3: CSVESSTVRTDTQYF; DNA: TGCAGCGTTGAAAGTAGTACGGTTCGCACAGATACGCAGTATTTT
length: 13; D: -; V: TRBV12-3/TRBV12-4; size: -; J: TRBJ2-7; CDR3: CASSGQSSYEQYF; DNA: TGTGCCAGCAGTGGACAGTCCTCCTACGAGCAGTACTTC
length: 15; D: TRBD2; V: TRBV7-2; size: few; J: TRBJ2-1; CDR3: CASRYSGRANNEQFF; DNA: TGTGCCAGCAGATATAGCGGGAGGGCCAACAATGAGCAGTTCTTC
length: 13; D: -; V: TRBV7-9; size: -; J: TRBJ1-1; CDR3: CASSATANTEAFF; DNA: TGTGCCAGCAGCGCTACAGCGAACACTGAAGCTTTCTTT
length: 14; D: -; V: TRBV5-4; size: few; J: TRBJ2-3; CDR3: CASSAGNMGDTQYF; DNA: TGTGCCAGCAGCGCCGGGAATATGGGAGATACGCAGTATTTT
length: 15; D: -; V: TRBV15; size: few; J: TRBJ1-6; CDR3: CATSRDISEYSPLHF; DNA: TGTGCCACCAGCAGAGATATCTCAGAGTATTCACCCCTCCACTTT
length: 16; D: TRBD2; V: TRBV4-3; size: -; J: TRBJ2-1; CDR3: CASSRLAGGSNNEQFF; DNA: TGCGCCAGCAGTCGCCTAGCGGGAGGATCCAACAATGAGCAGTTCTTC
length: 13; D: TRBD1; V: TRBV20-1; size: -; J: TRBJ1-2; CDR3: CSARPGQGNSYTF; DNA: TGCAGTGCTAGACCGGGACAGGGTAATAGCTACACCTTC
length: 15; D: -; V: TRBV4-1; size: few; J: TRBJ1-6; CDR3: CASSPTYRENSPLHF; DNA: TGCGCCAGCAGCCCCACTTATAGGGAGAATTCACCCCTCCACTTT
length: 13; D: TRBD2; V: TRBV29-1; size: -; J: TRBJ2-3; CDR3: CSVLAGGTDTQYF; DNA: TGCAGCGTGCTAGCGGGAGGCACAGATACGCAGTATTTT
length: 16; D: -; V: TRBV7-6; size: few; J: TRBJ1-4; CDR3: CASSLATGPYDEKLFF; DNA: TGTGCCAGCAGCTTAGCTACAGGGCCCTATGATGAAAAACTGTTTTTT
length: 15; D: TRBD2; V: TRBV7-2; size: -; J: TRBJ2-3; CDR3: CASSLRGGSGDTQYF; DNA: TGTGCCAGCAGCCTCAGAGGCGGGAGTGGGGATACGCAGTATTTT
length: 15; D: TRBD1; V: TRBV12-3/TRBV12-4; size: few; J: TRBJ2-1; CDR3: CASSFQDRVYNEQFF; DNA: TGTGCCAGCAGTTTTCAGGACAGGGTATACAATGAGCAGTTCTTC
length: 14; D: -; V: TRBV15; size: few; J: TRBJ2-7; CDR3: CATSRGGRTYEQYF; DNA: TGTGCCACCAGCAGAGGTGGCAGGACCTACGAGCAGTACTTC
length: 20; D: TRBD1; V: TRBV24-1; size: few; J: TRBJ2-1; CDR3: CATSDPRDRGPENSYNEQFF; DNA: TGTGCCACCAGTGATCCAAGGGACAGGGGGCCCGAAAACTCCTACAATGAGCAGTTCTTC
length: 16; D: -; V: TRBV5-5; size: few; J: TRBJ2-3; CDR3: CASSLAGDFPLDTQYF; DNA: TGTGCCAGCAGCTTGGCGGGGGACTTCCCCCTCGATACGCAGTATTTT
length: 12; D: TRBD1; V: TRBV20-1; size: -; J: TRBJ2-7; CDR3: CSAYRGLYEQYF; DNA: TGCAGTGCTTACAGGGGCCTCTACGAGCAGTACTTC
length: 14; D: -; V: TRBV10-3; size: -; J: TRBJ1-1; CDR3: CAISGQSKNTEAFF; DNA: TGTGCCATCAGTGGACAGTCCAAGAACACTGAAGCTTTCTTT
length: 14; D: TRBD1; V: TRBV5-1; size: few; J: TRBJ1-6; CDR3: CASSSGQGNSPLHF; DNA: TGCGCCAGCAGCTCGGGACAGGGAAATTCACCCCTCCACTTT
length: 17; D: TRBD2; V: TRBV6-6; size: -; J: TRBJ2-3; CDR3: CASSYFTGTSGADTQYF; DNA: TGTGCCAGCAGTTACTTTACCGGGACTAGTGGCGCAGATACGCAGTATTTT
length: 14; D: -; V: TRBV2; size: -; J: TRBJ2-2; CDR3: CAKSGGPLTGELFF; DNA: TGTGCCAAATCGGGCGGACCCCTCACCGGGGAGCTGTTTTTT
length: 16; D: TRBD2; V: TRBV5-1; size: -; J: TRBJ2-1; CDR3: CASSLGLAGVRDEQFF; DNA: TGCGCCAGCAGCTTGGGACTAGCGGGAGTACGGGATGAGCAGTTCTTC
length: 13; D: -; V: TRBV12-3/TRBV12-4; size: few; J: TRBJ2-7; CDR3: CASSMGHGYEQYF; DNA: TGTGCCAGCAGTATGGGTCACGGCTACGAGCAGTACTTC
length: 14; D: TRBD1; V: TRBV9; size: -; J: TRBJ1-2; CDR3: CASSETGGQYGYTF; DNA: TGTGCCAGCAGCGAGACAGGGGGACAGTATGGCTACACCTTC
length: 14; D: -; V: TRBV11-2; size: many; J: TRBJ2-7; CDR3: CASSLEPNGHEQYF; DNA: TGTGCCAGCAGCTTAGAGCCGAACGGCCACGAGCAGTACTTC
length: 17; D: TRBD1; V: TRBV9; size: few; J: TRBJ1-2; CDR3: CASSAGNRDSQHYGYTF; DNA: TGTGCCAGCAGCGCCGGGAACCGGGACAGCCAACACTATGGCTACACCTTC